These T cell receptor beta chains were read from a single sample in a study of blood T cell repertoires in COVID-19. Method: immunoSEQ multiplex PCR; TCRdb's copy keeps in-frame clones and lacks some. The sample contains under 200,000 clones, about 80% of which appear only once. Sequenced: peripheral blood. These receptors originate from a man between 65 and 79 years old with active or convalescent COVID-19. Each CDR3 is given with its conserved first and last residue. The D gene is left open where the match is weak. Only part of the rows carry a size: once, few, many, or a class if the clone is expanded.

v_gene,abundance,j_gene,d_gene,CDR3aa,CDR3nt
TRBV7-6,NA,TRBJ2-5,TRBD1,CASSLANKTGLPDLETQYF,TGTGCCAGCAGCTTAGCCAACAAGACAGGGTTGCCCGACCTAGAGACCCAGTACTTC
TRBV20-1,NA,TRBJ1-4,NA,CSARFGEKLFF,TGCAGTGCTAGGTTCGGTGAAAAACTGTTTTTT
TRBV5-4,NA,TRBJ1-2,NA,CASSLGQAETANYGYTF,TGTGCCAGCAGCTTGGGACAGGCGGAAACAGCTAACTATGGCTACACCTTC
TRBV9,NA,TRBJ2-1,TRBD2,CASSTSGTNNEQFF,TGTGCCAGCAGTACTAGCGGGACAAACAATGAGCAGTTCTTC
TRBV4-3,NA,TRBJ1-2,NA,CASSQDGIRANYGYTF,TGCGCCAGCAGCCAAGATGGGATCAGGGCTAACTATGGCTACACCTTC
TRBV7-2,NA,TRBJ2-6,NA,CASSPGQIISGANVLTF,TGTGCCAGCAGCCCGGGACAAATCATCTCTGGGGCCAACGTCCTGACTTTC
TRBV12-5,NA,TRBJ1-2,NA,CASGSANYGYTF,TGTGCTAGTGGTAGCGCTAACTATGGCTACACCTTC
TRBV12-5,NA,TRBJ1-1,NA,CASRYEQNTEAFF,TGTGCTAGTCGCTACGAGCAGAACACTGAAGCTTTCTTT
TRBV10-3,NA,TRBJ1-4,NA,CAISVSVNEKLFF,TGTGCCATCAGTGTCTCAGTTAATGAAAAACTGTTTTTT
TRBV19,NA,TRBJ2-7,NA,CASSTWGQVAYEQYF,TGTGCCAGTAGTACGTGGGGGCAGGTTGCCTACGAGCAGTACTTC
TRBV11-2,NA,TRBJ2-7,NA,CASKQGGITYEQYF,TGTGCCAGCAAACAGGGAGGGATCACCTACGAGCAGTACTTC
TRBV10-2,NA,TRBJ1-1,TRBD1,CASSGSSRGKDTEAFF,TGCGCCAGCAGTGGTTCCTCCAGGGGGAAAGACACTGAAGCTTTCTTT
TRBV28,few,TRBJ2-7,NA,CASGSGSWAGAFYEQYF,TGTGCCAGCGGATCGGGGAGCTGGGCAGGCGCCTTCTACGAGCAGTACTTC
TRBV29-1,NA,TRBJ2-5,NA,CSVDTAAETQYF,TGCAGCGTTGACACCGCGGCGGAGACCCAGTACTTC
TRBV18,NA,TRBJ1-4,NA,CASSPPSYNEKLFF,TGTGCCAGCTCACCACCCAGTTATAATGAAAAACTGTTTTTT
TRBV7-9,NA,TRBJ1-1,NA,CASSPIGQRGVEAFF,TGTGCCAGCAGCCCCATCGGACAGAGAGGAGTTGAAGCTTTCTTT
TRBV6-5,NA,TRBJ2-7,NA,CASSSPGHQYSYEQYF,TGTGCCAGCAGTTCCCCGGGACACCAGTACTCCTACGAGCAGTACTTC
TRBV6-2/TRBV6-3,NA,TRBJ2-1,TRBD2,CASSAPSIAGAYNEQFF,TGTGCCAGCAGCGCACCTTCGATAGCGGGAGCCTACAATGAGCAGTTCTTC
TRBV9,NA,TRBJ2-3,NA,CASSPSTDTQYF,TGTGCCAGCAGCCCCTCCACAGATACGCAGTATTTT
TRBV5-5,once,TRBJ1-5,NA,CASSQPGDNQPQHF,TGTGCCAGCAGCCAACCCGGGGACAATCAGCCCCAGCATTTT
TRBV19,NA,TRBJ1-2,TRBD1,CASSNGPGGLRYTF,TGTGCCAGTAGTAACGGTCCAGGGGGCTTGCGCTACACCTTC
TRBV6-9,NA,TRBJ1-5,TRBD1,CASSYRTGDNQPQHF,TGTGCCAGCAGTTATCGGACAGGGGACAATCAGCCCCAGCATTTT
TRBV5-8,NA,TRBJ2-7,NA,CASSPKSGEQYF,TGTGCCAGCAGCCCAAAGTCGGGTGAGCAGTACTTC
TRBV27,NA,TRBJ1-2,NA,CASSLSWGVSAYGYTF,TGTGCCAGCAGTTTATCGTGGGGGGTGAGTGCCTATGGCTACACCTTC
TRBV5-1,NA,TRBJ1-1,NA,CASSVTGRDTEAFF,TGCGCCAGCAGCGTGACAGGTAGGGACACTGAAGCTTTCTTT
TRBV5-1,NA,TRBJ2-7,NA,CASSLATGPYEQYF,TGCGCCAGCAGCTTGGCGACAGGCCCGTACGAGCAGTACTTC
TRBV20-1,few,TRBJ1-6,NA,CSASTARRAGSPLHF,TGCAGTGCTAGTACAGCGAGGAGGGCTGGATCACCCCTCCACTTT
TRBV6-1,NA,TRBJ1-2,TRBD1,CASSETSVGTGLARGGYTF,TGTGCCAGCAGTGAAACGTCAGTCGGGACAGGATTGGCCAGGGGAGGCTACACCTTC
TRBV19,NA,TRBJ1-1,NA,CASGQGIGDWVNTEAFF,TGTGCCAGTGGGCAGGGAATAGGAGACTGGGTGAACACTGAAGCTTTCTTT
TRBV11-2,NA,TRBJ2-3,TRBD1,CASSNRDRTTDTQYF,TGTGCCAGCAGCAATAGGGACAGGACCACAGATACGCAGTATTTT
TRBV29-1,NA,TRBJ2-2,TRBD1,CSVAETGTANTGELFF,TGCAGCGTTGCTGAGACCGGGACAGCGAACACCGGGGAGCTGTTTTTT
TRBV7-9,NA,TRBJ2-5,TRBD1,CASSFTGGRETQYF,TGTGCCAGCAGCTTTACAGGGGGACGGGAGACCCAGTACTTC
TRBV6-4,NA,TRBJ2-3,TRBD2,CASRTSAATDTQYF,TGTGCCAGCAGGACTAGCGCGGCCACAGATACGCAGTATTTT
TRBV5-1,NA,TRBJ1-2,NA,CASSYLDRGGYTF,TGCGCCAGCAGCTACCTGGACAGAGGGGGCTACACCTTC
TRBV5-4,NA,TRBJ2-3,TRBD2,CASSSGLAGDTQYF,TGTGCCAGCAGCTCGGGACTAGCGGGAGATACGCAGTATTTT
TRBV5-1,NA,TRBJ1-2,NA,CASSLASGGLYGYTF,TGCGCCAGCAGCTTGGCCAGCGGGGGTCTCTATGGCTACACCTTC
TRBV5-8,NA,TRBJ2-1,NA,CASSFSQYNEQFF,TGTGCCAGCAGCTTTAGCCAGTACAATGAGCAGTTCTTC